This record concerns one T cell receptor (beta chain) sequence. The sample originates from a study of cytomegalovirus exposure and HLA in healthy donors. The PCR employed 60 Vbeta primers together with 13 Jbeta primers. This table comes from immunoSEQ multiplex PCR, and its TCRdb copy is limited to in-frame clones, with some not included. The sample lists tens of thousands of clones, approximately 63% seen once, with 15% to 20% in the top ten. Trimming at V came to 5 bases and at J to 3 bases, leaving 5 bases not matched to a gene. This CDR3 has 14 amino acids. Germline V CDR1 and CDR2: GTSNPN, SVGIG (reference sequence).

Material for sequencing was PBMCs. The chain couples TRBV30 to TRBJ2-3; the match to TRBD1 covers 10 bases. This clonotype originated in a woman aged 60 to 75 in good health and CMV-seropositive. The CDR3 nucleotides read TGTGCCTGGGACCGGGACAGGGGTACAGATACGCAGTATTTT. Residues: CAWDRDRGTDTQYF.